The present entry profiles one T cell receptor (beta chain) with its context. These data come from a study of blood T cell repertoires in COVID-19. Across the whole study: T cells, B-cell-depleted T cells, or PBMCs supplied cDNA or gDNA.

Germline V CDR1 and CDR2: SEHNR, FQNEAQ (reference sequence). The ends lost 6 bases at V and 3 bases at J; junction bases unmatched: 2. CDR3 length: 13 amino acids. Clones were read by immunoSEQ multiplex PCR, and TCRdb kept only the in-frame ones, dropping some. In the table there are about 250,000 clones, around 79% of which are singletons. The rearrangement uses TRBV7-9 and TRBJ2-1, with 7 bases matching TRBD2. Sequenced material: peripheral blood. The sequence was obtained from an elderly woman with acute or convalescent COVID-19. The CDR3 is CASSRGSYNEQFF. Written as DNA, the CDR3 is TGTGCCAGCAGTCGCGGGAGCTACAATGAGCAGTTCTTC.